This TCR beta chain was sequenced for a study of CD4 T cells in relation to SARS-CoV-2 and coronaviruses. At the level of the study: Convalescent patients were 7 or 8 males and 4 females; two were Hispanic.

This clone was seen once. Here immunoSEQ multiplex PCR was the method, and the copy in TCRdb shows in-frame clones only, minus some. The repertoire holds 35,000 to 45,000 clones, with around 87% as singletons. Germline CDR1 reads MNHNS; CDR2 reads SASEGT. Trimming cost V 4 bases and J 1 base; bases outside gene matches: 1. This CDR3 spans 16 amino acids. V gene TRBV6-1 combines with J gene TRBJ2-1, with 13 bases aligning to TRBD2. The sample consisted of memory CD4+ T cells from PBMCs. This TCR derives from an adult with COVID-19. CDR3 in amino acids: CASSATSGGSYNEQFF. The CDR3 coding sequence is TGTGCCAGCAGTGCGACTAGCGGGGGGTCCTACAATGAGCAGTTCTTC.